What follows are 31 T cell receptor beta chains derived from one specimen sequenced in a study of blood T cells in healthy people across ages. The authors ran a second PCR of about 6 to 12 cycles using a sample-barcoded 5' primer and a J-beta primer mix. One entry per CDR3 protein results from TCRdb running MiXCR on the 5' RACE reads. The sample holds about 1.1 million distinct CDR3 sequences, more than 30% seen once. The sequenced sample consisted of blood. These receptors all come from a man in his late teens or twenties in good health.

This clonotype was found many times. CDR3 region: CASSYGQGTYEQYF. In nucleotides, the CDR3 is TGTGCCAGCAGTTACGGGCAGGGAACCTACGAGCAGTACTTC. The chain has TRBV6-5 and TRBJ2-7, with D possibly matching TRBD1 (5 bases). The CDR3 covers 14 residues. Germline V gene sequence: CDR1 MNHEY, CDR2 SVGAGI. Trimming pared 2 bases from V and 2 bases from J, leaving 10 bases between.

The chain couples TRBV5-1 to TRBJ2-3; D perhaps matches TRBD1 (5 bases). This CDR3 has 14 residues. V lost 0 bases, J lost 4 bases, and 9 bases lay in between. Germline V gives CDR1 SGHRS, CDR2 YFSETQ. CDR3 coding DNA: TGCGCCAGCAGCTTGGCCCAGACAGCAGATACGCAGTATTTT. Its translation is CASSLAQTADTQYF.

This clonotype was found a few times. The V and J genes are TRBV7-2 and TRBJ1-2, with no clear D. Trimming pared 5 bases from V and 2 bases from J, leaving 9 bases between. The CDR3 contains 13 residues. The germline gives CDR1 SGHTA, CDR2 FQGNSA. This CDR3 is CASSHITNYGYTF. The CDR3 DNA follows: TGTGCCAGCAGCCATATAACAAACTATGGCTACACCTTC. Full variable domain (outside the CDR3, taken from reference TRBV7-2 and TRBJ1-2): GAGVSQSPSNKVTEKGKDVELRCDPISGHTALYWYRQSLGQGLEFLIYFQGNSAPDKSGLPSDRFSAERTGGSVSTLTIQRTQQEDSAVYLCASSHITNYGYTFGSGTRLTVV.

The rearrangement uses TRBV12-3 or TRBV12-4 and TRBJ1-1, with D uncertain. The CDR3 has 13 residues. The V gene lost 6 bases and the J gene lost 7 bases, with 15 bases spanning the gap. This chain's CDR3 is CASRRTVGSEAFF. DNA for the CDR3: TGTGCCAGCAGACGAACTGTCGGGAGTGAAGCTTTCTTT.

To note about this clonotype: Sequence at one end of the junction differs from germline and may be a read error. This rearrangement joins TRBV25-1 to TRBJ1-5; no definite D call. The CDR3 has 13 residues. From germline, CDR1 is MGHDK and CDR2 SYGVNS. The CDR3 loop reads CASSELRDQPRHF. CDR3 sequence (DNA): TGTGCCAGCAGTGAATTGAGGGATCAGCCCCGGCATTTT.

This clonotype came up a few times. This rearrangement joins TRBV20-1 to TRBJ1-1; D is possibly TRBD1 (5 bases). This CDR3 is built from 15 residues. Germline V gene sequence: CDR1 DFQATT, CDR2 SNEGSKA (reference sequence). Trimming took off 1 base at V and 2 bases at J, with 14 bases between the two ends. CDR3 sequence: CSARGGTHINTEAFF. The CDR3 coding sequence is TGCAGTGCTAGAGGGGGGACCCACATCAACACTGAAGCTTTCTTT.

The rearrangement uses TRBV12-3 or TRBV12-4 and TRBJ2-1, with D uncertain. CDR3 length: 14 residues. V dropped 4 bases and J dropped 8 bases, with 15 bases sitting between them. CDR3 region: CASSSPSYIDEQFF. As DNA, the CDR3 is TGTGCCAGCAGTTCCCCATCATATATCGATGAGCAGTTCTTC.

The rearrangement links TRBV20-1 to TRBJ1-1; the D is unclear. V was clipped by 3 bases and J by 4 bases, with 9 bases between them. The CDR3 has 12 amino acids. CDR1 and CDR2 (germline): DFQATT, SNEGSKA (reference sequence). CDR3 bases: TGCAGTGCTAGTCCTGTCCGCACTGAAGCTTTCTTT. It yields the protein CSASPVRTEAFF.

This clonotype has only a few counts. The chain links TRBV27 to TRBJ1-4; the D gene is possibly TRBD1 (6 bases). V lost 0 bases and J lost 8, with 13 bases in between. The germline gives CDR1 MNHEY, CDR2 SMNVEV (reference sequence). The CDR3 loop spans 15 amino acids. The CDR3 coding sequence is TGTGCCAGCAGTTTATCGACGGGGGCGCGGGAAAAACTGTTTTTT. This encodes CASSLSTGAREKLFF.

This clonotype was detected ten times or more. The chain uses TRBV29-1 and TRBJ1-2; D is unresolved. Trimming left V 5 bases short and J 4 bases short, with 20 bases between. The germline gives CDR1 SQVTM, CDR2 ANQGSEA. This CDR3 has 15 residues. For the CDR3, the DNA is TGCAGCGTTAGACCCCTCCAACAGAAGAGCTATGGCTACACCTTC. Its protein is CSVRPLQQKSYGYTF.

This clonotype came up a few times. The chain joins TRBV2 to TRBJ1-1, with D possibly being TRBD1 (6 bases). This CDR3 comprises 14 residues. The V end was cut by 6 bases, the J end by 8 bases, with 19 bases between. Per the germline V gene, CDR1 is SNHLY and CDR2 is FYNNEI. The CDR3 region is CASSPTPQGEEAFF. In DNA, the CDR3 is TGTGCCAGCAGCCCCACCCCACAGGGTGAGGAAGCTTTCTTT.

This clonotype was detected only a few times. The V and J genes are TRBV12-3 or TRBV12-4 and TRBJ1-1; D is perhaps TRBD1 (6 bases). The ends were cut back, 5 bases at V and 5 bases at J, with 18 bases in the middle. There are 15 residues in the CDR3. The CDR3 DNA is TGTGCCAGCAGTCCCGGAAGGGGGGCTAGGACTGAAGCTTTCTTT. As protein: CASSPGRGARTEAFF.

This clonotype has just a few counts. CDR3 loop: CASSLGTGEMSNEQYF. CDR3 coding DNA: TGCGCCAGCAGCTTGGGGACAGGGGAAATGTCAAACGAGCAGTACTTC. The chain links TRBV5-1 to TRBJ2-4; TRBD1 agrees at 9 bases. The J call is in doubt because the DNA end fits TRBJ2-7 better. The CDR3 is 16 residues long. The germline CDR1 and CDR2 sequences are SGHRS and YFSETQ.

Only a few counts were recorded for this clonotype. The CDR3 coding sequence is TGCGCCAGCAGCTTTCGAACCGCCTCCTCGACTGGACAGCAGTATTTT. It yields the protein CASSFRTASSTGQQYF. The chain couples TRBV5-1 to TRBJ2-3; maybe TRBD1 (5 bases). The V end was cut by 2 bases, the J end by 11 bases, with 24 bases between. This CDR3 contains 16 residues. CDR1 and CDR2 (germline): SGHRS, YFSETQ. The full variable domain, in which reference TRBV5-1 and TRBJ2-3 provide the parts outside the CDR3, is KAGVTQTPRYLIKTRGQQVTLSCSPISGHRSVSWYQQTPGQGLQFLFEYFSETQRNKGNFPGRFSGRQFSNSRSEMNVSTLELGDSALYLCASSFRTASSTGQQYFGPGTRLTVL.

This CDR3 reads CASSQGMSGTDTQYF. The DNA of the CDR3 is TGCGCCAGCAGCCAAGGGATGTCGGGCACAGATACGCAGTATTTT. The chain couples TRBV4-3 to TRBJ2-3; D not certain. CDR3 length: 15 residues. Germline CDR1 and CDR2: LGHNA and YSLEER. Trimming took 1 base from V and 1 from J, leaving 9 bases between them.

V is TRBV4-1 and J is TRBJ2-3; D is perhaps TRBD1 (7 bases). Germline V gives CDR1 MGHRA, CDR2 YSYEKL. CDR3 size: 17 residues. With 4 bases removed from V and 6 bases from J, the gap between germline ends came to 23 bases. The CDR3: CASSPTSRGTPLDTQYF. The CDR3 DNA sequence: TGCGCCAGCAGCCCTACTAGCAGGGGGACGCCGTTGGATACGCAGTATTTT.

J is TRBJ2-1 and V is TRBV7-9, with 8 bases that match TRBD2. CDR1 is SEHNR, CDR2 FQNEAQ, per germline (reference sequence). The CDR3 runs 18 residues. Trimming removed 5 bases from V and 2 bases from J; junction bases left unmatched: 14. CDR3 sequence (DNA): TGTGCCAGCAGCCTAAGGTTTAAGCGGGGGAGAGCCTACAATGAGCAGTTCTTC. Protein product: CASSLRFKRGRAYNEQFF.

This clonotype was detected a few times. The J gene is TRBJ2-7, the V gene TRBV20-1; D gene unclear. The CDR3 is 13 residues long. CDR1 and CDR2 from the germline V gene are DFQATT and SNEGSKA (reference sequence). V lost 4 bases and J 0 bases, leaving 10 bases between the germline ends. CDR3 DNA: TGCAGTGCTAAGCCGGGCAACTCCTACGAGCAGTACTTC. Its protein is CSAKPGNSYEQYF.

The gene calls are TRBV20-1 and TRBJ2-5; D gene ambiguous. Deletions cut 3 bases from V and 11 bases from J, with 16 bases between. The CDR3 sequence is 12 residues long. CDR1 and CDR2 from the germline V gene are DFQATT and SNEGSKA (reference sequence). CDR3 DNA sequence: TGCAGTGCTAGTGGGCAGTTCAATGAGCAGTACTTC. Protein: CSASGQFNEQYF.

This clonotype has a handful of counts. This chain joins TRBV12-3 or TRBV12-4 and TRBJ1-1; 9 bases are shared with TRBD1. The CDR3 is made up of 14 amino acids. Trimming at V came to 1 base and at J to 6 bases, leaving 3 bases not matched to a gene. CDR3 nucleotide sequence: TGTGCCAGCAGTTTAGGGGACAGGGCTGCTGAAGCTTTCTTT. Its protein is CASSLGDRAAEAFF.

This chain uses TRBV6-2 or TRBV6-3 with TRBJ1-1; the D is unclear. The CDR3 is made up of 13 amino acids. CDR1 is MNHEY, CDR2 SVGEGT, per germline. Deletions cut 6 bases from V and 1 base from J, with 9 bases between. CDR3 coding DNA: TGTGCCAGCAGCCGCCCCTCGAACACTGAAGCTTTCTTT. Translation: CASSRPSNTEAFF.

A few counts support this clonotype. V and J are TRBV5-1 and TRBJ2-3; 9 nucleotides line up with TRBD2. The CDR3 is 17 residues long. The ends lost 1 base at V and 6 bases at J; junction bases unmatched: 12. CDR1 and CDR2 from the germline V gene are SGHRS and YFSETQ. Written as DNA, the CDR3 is TGCGCCAGCAGCTTGCCAGCTAGCGGGACACCCGCGGATACGCAGTATTTT. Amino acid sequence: CASSLPASGTPADTQYF.

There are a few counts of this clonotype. The CDR3 DNA follows: TGTGCCAGCAGTCGGCCTAGCGGGGGGTCCTACAATGAGCAGTTCTTC. Translation gives CASSRPSGGSYNEQFF. The chain recombines TRBV6-2 or TRBV6-3 with TRBJ2-1, with 11 nucleotides matching TRBD2. Germline CDR1 reads MNHEY; CDR2 reads SVGEGT. The CDR3 loop spans 16 amino acids. Germline trimming cut 5 bases from V and 1 base from J; bases unmatched to any gene: 4.

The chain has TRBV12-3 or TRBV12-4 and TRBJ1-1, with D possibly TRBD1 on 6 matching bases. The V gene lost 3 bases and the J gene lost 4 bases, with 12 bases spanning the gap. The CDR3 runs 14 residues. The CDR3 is CASSFGGGGTEAFF. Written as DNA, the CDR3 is TGTGCCAGCAGTTTCGGGGGCGGGGGCACTGAAGCTTTCTTT.

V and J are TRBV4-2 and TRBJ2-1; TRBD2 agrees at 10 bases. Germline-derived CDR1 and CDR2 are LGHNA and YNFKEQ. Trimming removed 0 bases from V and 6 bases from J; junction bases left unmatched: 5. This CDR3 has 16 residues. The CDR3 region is CASSQDPQRGGNEQFF. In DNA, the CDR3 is TGTGCCAGCAGCCAAGATCCCCAGCGGGGGGGCAATGAGCAGTTCTTC.

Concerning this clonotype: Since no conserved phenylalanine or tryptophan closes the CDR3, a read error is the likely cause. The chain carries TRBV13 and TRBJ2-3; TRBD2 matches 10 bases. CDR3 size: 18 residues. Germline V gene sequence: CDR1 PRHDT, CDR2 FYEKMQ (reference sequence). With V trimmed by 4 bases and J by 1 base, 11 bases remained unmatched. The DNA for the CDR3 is TGTGCCAGCAGCTCAACCGATCTAGCGGGGGAACGCACAGATACGCAGTATTTG. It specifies CASSSTDLAGERTDTQYL.

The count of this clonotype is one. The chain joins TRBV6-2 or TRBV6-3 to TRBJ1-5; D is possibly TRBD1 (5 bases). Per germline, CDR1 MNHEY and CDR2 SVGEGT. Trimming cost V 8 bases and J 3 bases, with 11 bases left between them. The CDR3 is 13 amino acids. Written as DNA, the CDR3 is TGTGCCAGCGTCGAACAGGACAATCAGCCCCAGCATTTT. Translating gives CASVEQDNQPQHF.

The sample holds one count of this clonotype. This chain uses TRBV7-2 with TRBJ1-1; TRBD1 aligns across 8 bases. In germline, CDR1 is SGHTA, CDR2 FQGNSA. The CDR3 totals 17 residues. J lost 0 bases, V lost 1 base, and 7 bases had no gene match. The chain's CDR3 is CASSLVRQGAVNTEAFF. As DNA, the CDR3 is TGTGCCAGCAGCTTAGTCCGGCAGGGGGCCGTGAACACTGAAGCTTTCTTT.

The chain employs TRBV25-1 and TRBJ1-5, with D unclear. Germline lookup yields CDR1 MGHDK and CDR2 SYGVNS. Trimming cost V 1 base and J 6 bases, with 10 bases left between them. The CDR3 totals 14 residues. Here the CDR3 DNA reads TGTGCCAGCAGTGAATCCGGGGATGGTCAGCCCCAGCATTTT. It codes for CASSESGDGQPQHF. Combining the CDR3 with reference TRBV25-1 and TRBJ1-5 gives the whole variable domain EADIYQTPRYLVIGTGKKITLECSQTMGHDKMYWYQQDPGMELHLIHYSYGVNSTEKGDLSSESTVSRIRTEHFPLTLESARPSHTSQYLCASSESGDGQPQHFGDGTRLSIL.

CDR3 in amino acids: CASSFVPSEQYF. CDR3 DNA sequence: TGTGCCAGCAGCTTTGTACCCAGCGAGCAGTACTTC. The chain is built from TRBV7-8 and TRBJ2-5, with D uncertain. The J call may be mistaken, given a closer DNA end match to TRBJ2-7. Per germline, CDR1 SGHVS and CDR2 FQNEAQ. There are 12 residues in the CDR3.

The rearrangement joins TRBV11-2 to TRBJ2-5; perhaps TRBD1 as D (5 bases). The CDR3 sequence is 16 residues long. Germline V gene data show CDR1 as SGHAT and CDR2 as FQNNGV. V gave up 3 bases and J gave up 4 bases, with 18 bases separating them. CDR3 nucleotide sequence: TGTGCCAGCAGCTTCCAGGGCCATGAAGTTACAGAGACCCAGTACTTC. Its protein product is CASSFQGHEVTETQYF.